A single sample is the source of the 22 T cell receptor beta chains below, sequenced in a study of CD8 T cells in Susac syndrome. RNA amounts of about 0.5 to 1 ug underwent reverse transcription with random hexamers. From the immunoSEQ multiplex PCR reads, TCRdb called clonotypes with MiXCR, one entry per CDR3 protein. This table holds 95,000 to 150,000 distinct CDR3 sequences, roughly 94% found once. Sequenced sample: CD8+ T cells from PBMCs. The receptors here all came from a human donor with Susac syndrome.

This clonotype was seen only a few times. The CDR3 is CASSYLAGGAGEQYF. DNA of the CDR3: TGTGCCAGCAGTTACTTGGCCGGGGGGGCCGGCGAGCAGTACTTC. The chain combines TRBV6-5 with TRBJ2-7; TRBD2 aligns across 8 bases. The CDR3 spans 15 residues. The germline V gene encodes CDR1 MNHEY and CDR2 SVGAGI. V trimming: 1 base; J trimming: 6 bases; junction bases outside the gene matches: 8.

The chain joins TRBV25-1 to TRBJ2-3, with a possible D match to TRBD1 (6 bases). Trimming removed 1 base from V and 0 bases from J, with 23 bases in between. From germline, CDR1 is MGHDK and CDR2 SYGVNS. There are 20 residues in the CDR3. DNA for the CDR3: TGTGCCAGCAGTGAATCCGGGACACAAGACCAATCATCTAGCACAGATACGCAGTATTTT. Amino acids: CASSESGTQDQSSSTDTQYF.

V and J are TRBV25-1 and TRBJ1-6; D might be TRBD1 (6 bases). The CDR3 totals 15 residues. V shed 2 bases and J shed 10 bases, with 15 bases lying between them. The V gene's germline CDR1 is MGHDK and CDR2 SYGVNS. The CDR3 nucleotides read TGTGCCAGCAGTGAAACGAAGGGGGAACGGTCACCCCTCCACTTT. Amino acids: CASSETKGERSPLHF.

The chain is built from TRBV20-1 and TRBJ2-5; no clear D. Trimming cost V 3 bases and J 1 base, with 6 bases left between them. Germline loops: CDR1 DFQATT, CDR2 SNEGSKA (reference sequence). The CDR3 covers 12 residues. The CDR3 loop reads CSASDSQETQYF. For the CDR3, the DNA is TGCAGTGCTAGTGACTCCCAAGAGACCCAGTACTTC.

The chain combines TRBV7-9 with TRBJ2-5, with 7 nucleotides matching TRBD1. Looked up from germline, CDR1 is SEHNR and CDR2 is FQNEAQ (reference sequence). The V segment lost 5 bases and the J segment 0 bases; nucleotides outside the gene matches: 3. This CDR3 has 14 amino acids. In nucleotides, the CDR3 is TGTGCCAGCAGCCTAGGGACAGACCAAGAGACCCAGTACTTC. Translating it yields CASSLGTDQETQYF.

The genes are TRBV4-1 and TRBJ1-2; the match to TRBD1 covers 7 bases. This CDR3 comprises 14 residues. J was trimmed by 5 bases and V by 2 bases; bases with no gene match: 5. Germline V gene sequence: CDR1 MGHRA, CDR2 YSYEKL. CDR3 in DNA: TGCGCCAGCAGCCAACGGGGACAGTTGTATGGCTACACCTTC. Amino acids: CASSQRGQLYGYTF.

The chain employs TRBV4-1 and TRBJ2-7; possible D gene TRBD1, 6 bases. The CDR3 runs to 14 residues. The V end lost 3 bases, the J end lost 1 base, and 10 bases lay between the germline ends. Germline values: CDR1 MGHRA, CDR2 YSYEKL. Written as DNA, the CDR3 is TGCGCCAGCAGCCATACTACAGGGTCCTACGAGCAGTACTTC. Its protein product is CASSHTTGSYEQYF.

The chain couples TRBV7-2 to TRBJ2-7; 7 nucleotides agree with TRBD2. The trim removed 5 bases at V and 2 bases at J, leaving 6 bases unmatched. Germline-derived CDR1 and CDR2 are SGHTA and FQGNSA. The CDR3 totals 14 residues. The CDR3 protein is CASSASGGTYEQYF. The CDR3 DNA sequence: TGTGCCAGCAGCGCCTCGGGGGGAACCTACGAGCAGTACTTC.

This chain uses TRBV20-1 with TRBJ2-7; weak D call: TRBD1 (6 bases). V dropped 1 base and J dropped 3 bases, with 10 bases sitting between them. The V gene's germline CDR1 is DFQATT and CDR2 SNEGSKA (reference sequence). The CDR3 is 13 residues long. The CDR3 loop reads CSARGGQNYEQYF. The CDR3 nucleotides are TGCAGTGCTAGAGGGGGACAAAACTACGAGCAGTACTTC.

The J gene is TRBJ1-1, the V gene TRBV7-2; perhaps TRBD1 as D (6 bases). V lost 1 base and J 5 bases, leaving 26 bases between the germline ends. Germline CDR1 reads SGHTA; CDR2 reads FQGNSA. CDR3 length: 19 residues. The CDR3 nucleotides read TGTGCCAGCAGCTTAGACCCACTCGGAAGACAGGTCAGTGGGACTGAAGCTTTCTTT. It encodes CASSLDPLGRQVSGTEAFF.

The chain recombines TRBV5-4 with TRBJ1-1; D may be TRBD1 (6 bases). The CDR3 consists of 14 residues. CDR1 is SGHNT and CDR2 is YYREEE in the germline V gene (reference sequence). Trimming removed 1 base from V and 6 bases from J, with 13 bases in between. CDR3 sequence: CASSLPGEAAEAFF. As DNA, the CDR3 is TGTGCCAGCAGCTTGCCAGGGGAGGCCGCTGAAGCTTTCTTT. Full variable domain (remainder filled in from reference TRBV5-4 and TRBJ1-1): ETGVTQSPTHLIKTRGQQVTLRCSSQSGHNTVSWYQQALGQGPQFIFQYYREEENGRGNFPPRFSGLQFPNYSSELNVNALELDDSALYLCASSLPGEAAEAFFGQGTRLTVV.

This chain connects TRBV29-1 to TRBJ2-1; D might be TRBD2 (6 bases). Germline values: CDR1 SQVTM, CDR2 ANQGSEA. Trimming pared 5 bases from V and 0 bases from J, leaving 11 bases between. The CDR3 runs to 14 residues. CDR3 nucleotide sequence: TGCAGCGTTCAAACTAGCAGCTCCTACAATGAGCAGTTCTTC. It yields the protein CSVQTSSSYNEQFF.

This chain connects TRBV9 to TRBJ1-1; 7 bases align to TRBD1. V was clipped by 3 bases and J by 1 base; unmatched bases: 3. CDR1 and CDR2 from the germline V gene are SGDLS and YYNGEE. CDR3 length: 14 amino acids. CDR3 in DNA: TGTGCCAGCAGCGCCGGGACAGCGAACACTGAAGCTTTCTTT. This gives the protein CASSAGTANTEAFF. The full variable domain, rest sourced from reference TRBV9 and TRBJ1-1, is DSGVTQTPKHLITATGQRVTLRCSPRSGDLSVYWYQQSLDQGLQFLIQYYNGEERAKGNILERFSAQQFPDLHSELNLSSLELGDSALYFCASSAGTANTEAFFGQGTRLTVV.

The chain's CDR3 is CASSSQETQYF. The CDR3 nucleotides are TGTGCCAGCAGTTCCCAAGAGACCCAGTACTTC. V and J are TRBV27 and TRBJ2-5; D remains unclear. There are 11 residues in the CDR3. CDR1 MNHEY and CDR2 SMNVEV come from the germline V gene (reference sequence). Trimming took off 4 bases at V and 1 base at J, with 1 base between the two ends.

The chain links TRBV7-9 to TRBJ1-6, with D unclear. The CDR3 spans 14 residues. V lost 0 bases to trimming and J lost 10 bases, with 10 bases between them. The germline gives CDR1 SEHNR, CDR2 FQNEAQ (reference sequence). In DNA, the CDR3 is TGTGCCAGCAGCTTAGCGAGTGGGAACTCACCCCTCCACTTT. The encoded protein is CASSLASGNSPLHF. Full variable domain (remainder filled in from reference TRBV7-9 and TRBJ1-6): DTGVSQNPRHKITKRGQNVTFRCDPISEHNRLYWYRQTLGQGPEFLTYFQNEAQLEKSRLLSDRFSAERPKGSFSTLEIQRTEQGDSAMYLCASSLASGNSPLHFGNGTRLTVT.

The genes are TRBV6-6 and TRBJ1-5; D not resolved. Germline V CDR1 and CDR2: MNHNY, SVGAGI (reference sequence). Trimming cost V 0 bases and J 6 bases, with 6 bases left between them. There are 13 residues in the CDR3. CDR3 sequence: CASSYSGTQPQHF. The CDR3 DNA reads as TGTGCCAGCAGTTACTCGGGAACTCAGCCCCAGCATTTT.

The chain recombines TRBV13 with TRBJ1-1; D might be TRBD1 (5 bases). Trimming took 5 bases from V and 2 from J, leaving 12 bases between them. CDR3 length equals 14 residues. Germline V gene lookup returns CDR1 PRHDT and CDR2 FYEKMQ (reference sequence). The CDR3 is CASSPRRGNTEAFF. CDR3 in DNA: TGTGCCAGCAGCCCCCGGAGGGGAAACACTGAAGCTTTCTTT.

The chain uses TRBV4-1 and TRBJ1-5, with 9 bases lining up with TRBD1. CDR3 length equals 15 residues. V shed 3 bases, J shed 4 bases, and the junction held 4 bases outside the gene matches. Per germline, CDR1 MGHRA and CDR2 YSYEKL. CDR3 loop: CASSHPGQGNQPQHF. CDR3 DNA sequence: TGCGCCAGCAGCCACCCGGGACAGGGAAATCAGCCCCAGCATTTT.

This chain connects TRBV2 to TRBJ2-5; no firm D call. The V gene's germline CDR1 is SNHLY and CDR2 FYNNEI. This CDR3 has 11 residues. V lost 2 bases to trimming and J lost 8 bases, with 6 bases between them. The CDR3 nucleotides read TGTGCCAGCAGTGAACGGTTAACCCAGTACTTC. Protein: CASSERLTQYF. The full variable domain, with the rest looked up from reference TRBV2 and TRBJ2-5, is EPEVTQTPSHQVTQMGQEVILRCVPISNHLYFYWYRQILGQKVEFLVSFYNNEISEKSEIFDDQFSVERPDGSNFTLKIRSTKLEDSAMYFCASSERLTQYFGPGTRLLVL.

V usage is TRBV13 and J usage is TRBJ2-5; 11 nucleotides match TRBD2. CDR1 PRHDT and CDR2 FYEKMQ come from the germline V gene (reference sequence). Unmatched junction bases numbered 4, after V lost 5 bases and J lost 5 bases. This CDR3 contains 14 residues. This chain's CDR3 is CASSQTSGAETQYF. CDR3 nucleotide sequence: TGTGCCAGCAGCCAGACTAGCGGGGCGGAGACCCAGTACTTC.

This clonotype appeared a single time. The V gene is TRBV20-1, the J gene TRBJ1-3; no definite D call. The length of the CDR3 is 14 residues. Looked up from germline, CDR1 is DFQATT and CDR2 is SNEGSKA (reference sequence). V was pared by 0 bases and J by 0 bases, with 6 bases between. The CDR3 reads CSARDGYSGNTIYF. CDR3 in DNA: TGCAGTGCTAGAGATGGCTACTCTGGAAACACCATATATTTT.

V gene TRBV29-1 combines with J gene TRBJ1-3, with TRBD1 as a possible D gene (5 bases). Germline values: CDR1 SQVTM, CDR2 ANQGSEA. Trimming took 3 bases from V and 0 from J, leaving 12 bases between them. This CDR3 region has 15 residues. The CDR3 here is CSVEGEFPSGNTIYF. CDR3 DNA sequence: TGCAGCGTTGAGGGGGAATTCCCCTCTGGAAACACCATATATTTT.